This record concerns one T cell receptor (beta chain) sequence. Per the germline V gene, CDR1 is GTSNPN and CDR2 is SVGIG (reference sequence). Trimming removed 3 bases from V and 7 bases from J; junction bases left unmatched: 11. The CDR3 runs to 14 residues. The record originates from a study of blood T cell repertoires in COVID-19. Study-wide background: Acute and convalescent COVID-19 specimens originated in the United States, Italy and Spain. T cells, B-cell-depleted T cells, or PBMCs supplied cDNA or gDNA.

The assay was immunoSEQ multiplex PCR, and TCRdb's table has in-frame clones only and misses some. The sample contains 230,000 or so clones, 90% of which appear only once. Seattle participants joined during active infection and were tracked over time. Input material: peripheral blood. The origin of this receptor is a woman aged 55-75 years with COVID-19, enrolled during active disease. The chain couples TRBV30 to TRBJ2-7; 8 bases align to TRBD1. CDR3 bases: TGTGCCTGGAGCCGGACAGGGCCTCTACGGGAGCAGTACTTC. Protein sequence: CAWSRTGPLREQYF.